Shown below are 13 T cell receptor beta chains from a single sample sequenced in a study of technical replicates of blood from a few donors. TCRdb's copy holds only in-frame clones and misses some; the assay was immunoSEQ multiplex PCR. The table shows 90,000 to 100,000 clones, with about 95% occurring only once. Sequenced sample: T cells isolated from PBMCs. These receptors all come from a human donor in good health.

J is TRBJ2-7 and V is TRBV4-1; 9 positions match TRBD1. The CDR3 has 16 amino acids. Trimming at V came to 4 bases and at J to 3 bases, leaving 10 bases not matched to a gene. Germline CDR1 and CDR2: MGHRA and YSYEKL. The CDR3, as DNA: TGCGCCAGCAGCCTCCTACCGGGACAGGGATACTACGAGCAGTACTTC. Amino acid sequence: CASSLLPGQGYYEQYF.

The rearrangement uses TRBV14 and TRBJ1-1; a possible D gene is TRBD1 (5 bases). Trimming left V 5 bases short and J 1 base short, with 11 bases between. Germline values: CDR1 SGHDN, CDR2 FVKESK. The CDR3 covers 14 residues. The chain's CDR3 is CASSVVGGNTEAFF. CDR3 sequence (DNA): TGTGCCAGCAGCGTTGTGGGGGGGAACACTGAAGCTTTCTTT. The full variable domain, with the rest looked up from reference TRBV14 and TRBJ1-1, is EAGVTQFPSHSVIEKGQTVTLRCDPISGHDNLYWYRRVMGKEIKFLLHFVKESKQDESGMPNNRFLAERTGGTYSTLKVQPAELEDSGVYFCASSVVGGNTEAFFGQGTRLTVV.

The chain is built from TRBV7-2 and TRBJ1-2; D not certain. The V gene lost 1 base and the J gene lost 7 bases, with 7 bases spanning the gap. The CDR3 runs to 12 residues. CDR1 SGHTA and CDR2 FQGNSA come from the germline V gene. Here the CDR3 reads CASSLVGSGYTF. CDR3 DNA sequence: TGTGCCAGCAGCTTAGTGGGCAGTGGCTACACCTTC.

The V gene is TRBV9, the J gene TRBJ2-7, with TRBD1 identical over 7 bases. Per the germline V gene, CDR1 is SGDLS and CDR2 is YYNGEE. This CDR3 region has 15 residues. Germline trimming cut 1 base from V and 0 bases from J; bases unmatched to any gene: 4. For the CDR3, the DNA is TGTGCCAGCAGCGTAACCGGGACAGCCTCCTACGAGCAGTACTTC. Translating gives CASSVTGTASYEQYF.

This rearrangement joins TRBV28 to TRBJ2-3; 8 bases are a match to TRBD1. The germline CDR1 and CDR2 sequences are MDHEN and SYDVKM. The CDR3 runs to 14 residues. Trimming took 3 bases from V and 5 from J; bases not matched to a gene: 4. DNA for the CDR3: TGTGCCAGCAGTTTCGGACAGGGCGGAGATACGCAGTATTTT. Translating it yields CASSFGQGGDTQYF.

The chain joins TRBV5-8 to TRBJ2-7; TRBD2 might be the D (5 bases). Germline CDR1 is SGHTS and CDR2 is YDEGEE. CDR3 size: 14 residues. V lost 4 bases to trimming and J lost 6 bases, with 17 bases between them. The CDR3 here is CASSRLILVPEQYF. CDR3 coding DNA: TGTGCCAGCAGCCGACTCATACTAGTCCCCGAGCAGTACTTC.

This rearrangement joins TRBV7-3 to TRBJ2-7, with D maybe TRBD1 (6 bases). This CDR3 has 14 residues. In germline, CDR1 is SGHTA, CDR2 FQGTGA. Trimming stripped 6 bases from V and 0 bases from J, with 12 bases between. In DNA, the CDR3 is TGTGCCAGCAGTGGGACACAGACCTCCTACGAGCAGTACTTC. Encoded protein: CASSGTQTSYEQYF.

The chain employs TRBV18 and TRBJ2-3; 8 bases line up with TRBD2. Germline CDR1 KGHSH, CDR2 LQKENI. CDR3 length: 15 amino acids. V was clipped by 5 bases and J by 2 bases; unmatched bases: 6. CDR3 DNA sequence: TGTGCCAGCTCAATAACTAGCGGATTCACAGATACGCAGTATTTT. This gives the protein CASSITSGFTDTQYF.

The chain uses TRBV13 and TRBJ2-3; TRBD2 agrees at 10 bases. Germline values: CDR1 PRHDT, CDR2 FYEKMQ (reference sequence). This CDR3 spans 17 amino acids. V lost 4 bases to trimming and J lost 2 bases; unmatched junction nucleotides: 9. CDR3 loop: CASSCLAGVALTDTQYF. For the CDR3, the DNA is TGTGCCAGCAGCTGCCTAGCGGGAGTTGCTCTCACAGATACGCAGTATTTT. Full variable domain (remainder filled in from reference TRBV13 and TRBJ2-3): AAGVIQSPRHLIKEKRETATLKCYPIPRHDTVYWYQQGPGQDPQFLISFYEKMQSDKGSIPDRFSAQQFSDYHSELNMSSLELGDSALYFCASSCLAGVALTDTQYFGPGTRLTVL.

The chain is built from TRBV19 and TRBJ1-1, with D possibly TRBD1 on 6 matching bases. V was cut by 5 bases and J by 5 bases, with 18 bases left in between. The CDR3 sequence is 15 residues long. CDR1 is LNHDA, CDR2 SQIVND, per germline (reference sequence). Here the CDR3 reads CASSDDRRIRTEAFF. Here the CDR3 DNA reads TGTGCCAGTAGTGACGACAGGAGAATCCGGACTGAAGCTTTCTTT.

The rearrangement links TRBV6-5 to TRBJ2-4, with 7 bases matching TRBD2. J lost 9 bases, V lost 5 bases, and 13 bases had no gene match. Germline V gene data show CDR1 as MNHEY and CDR2 as SVGAGI. The CDR3 length is 15 residues. CDR3 nucleotides: TGTGCCAGCAGTCTTCGAGTGGGGGGGAGGAGCATTCAGTACTTC. Translating it yields CASSLRVGGRSIQYF.

The DNA of the CDR3 is TGTGCCAGCAGCCAATCGCCCGGGCAGGGGGCGGAAGGCTACACCTTC. It encodes CASSQSPGQGAEGYTF. V is TRBV16 and J is TRBJ1-2; 8 positions match TRBD1. The CDR3 is 16 residues long. Germline-derived CDR1 and CDR2 are KGHSY and FQNENV. V lost 0 bases to trimming and J lost 8 bases; unmatched junction nucleotides: 11.

The CDR3 loop is CASRTHSGSRETQYF. Written as DNA, the CDR3 is TGTGCCAGCAGAACACATAGCGGGAGCAGAGAGACCCAGTACTTC. The J gene is TRBJ2-5, the V gene TRBV6-5; TRBD2 matches at 9 bases. The V and J ends lost 6 bases and 4 bases, in that order; junction bases with no gene match: 9. This CDR3 spans 15 amino acids. Looked up from germline, CDR1 is MNHEY and CDR2 is SVGAGI.